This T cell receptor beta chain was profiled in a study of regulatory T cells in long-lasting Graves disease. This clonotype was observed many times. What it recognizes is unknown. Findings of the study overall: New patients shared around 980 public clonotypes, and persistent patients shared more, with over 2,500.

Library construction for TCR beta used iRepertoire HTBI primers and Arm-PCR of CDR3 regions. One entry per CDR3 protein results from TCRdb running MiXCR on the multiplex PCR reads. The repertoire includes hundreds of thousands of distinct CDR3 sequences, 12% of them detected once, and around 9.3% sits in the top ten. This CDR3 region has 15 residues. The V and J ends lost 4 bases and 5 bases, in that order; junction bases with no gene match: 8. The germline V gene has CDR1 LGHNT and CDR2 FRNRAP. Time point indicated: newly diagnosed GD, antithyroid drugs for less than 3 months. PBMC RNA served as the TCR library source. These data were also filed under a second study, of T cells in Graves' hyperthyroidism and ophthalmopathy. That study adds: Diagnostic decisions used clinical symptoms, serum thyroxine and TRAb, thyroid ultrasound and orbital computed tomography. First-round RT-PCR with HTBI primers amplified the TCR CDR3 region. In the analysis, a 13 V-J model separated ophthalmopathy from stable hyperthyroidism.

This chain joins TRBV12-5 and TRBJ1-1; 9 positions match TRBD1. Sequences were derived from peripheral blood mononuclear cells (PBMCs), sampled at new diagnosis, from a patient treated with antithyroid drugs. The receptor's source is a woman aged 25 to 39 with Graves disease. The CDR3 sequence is CASGSRGQGGTEAFF. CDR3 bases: TGTGCTAGTGGTTCCCGGGGACAGGGCGGGACTGAAGCTTTCTTT.